Here is one T cell receptor (beta chain) with its context. Its specificity is not known. The data were obtained in a study of cytomegalovirus exposure and HLA in healthy donors. Overall study results and limits: The finding came from a later analysis; first-cohort TCR clusters tended to co-occur in the 90 to 150 validation repertoires. The authors listed 164 TCR beta chains as cytomegalovirus-associated.

Sequenced by immunoSEQ multiplex PCR; TCRdb stores in-frame clones only, minus some. In the table there are some 170,000 clones, roughly 86% of which are singletons. The donors were members of the validation cohort, which comprised about 120 subjects and was separate from the first cohort of 730 or so subjects. The CDR3 is made up of 14 amino acids. Trimming took off 0 bases at V and 1 base at J, with 7 bases between the two ends. CDR1 is ENHRY, CDR2 SYGVKD, per germline. This rearrangement joins TRBV10-3 to TRBJ2-7, with no clear D. This TCR was sampled from a man between 18 and 35 years old in good health and CMV-seropositive. Specimen: PBMCs. The CDR3 nucleotides read TGTGCCATCAGTGAGTCGTCTACGTCCTACGAGCAGTACTTC. This encodes CAISESSTSYEQYF.